This TCR beta chain was found in a study of T cells in Graves' hyperthyroidism and ophthalmopathy. Study overall: Peripheral blood was acquired at first diagnosis, ahead of any therapy whatsoever. Study observations and caveats: Appearing also in blood were most of the thyroid clonotypes expanded above 0.001.

Thyroid ultrasound, orbital computed tomography, clinical symptoms, and serum thyroxine and TRAb underpinned diagnoses. Around 10 ml fresh peripheral blood yielded the PBMCs. Template material for amplifying TCR beta CDR3 regions consisted of RNA transcripts. The HTBI primer set drove a first-round RT-PCR of the TCR CDR3. TCRdb reprocessed the multiplex PCR reads with MiXCR, giving one entry per CDR3 protein. Here the sample spans about 760,000 distinct CDR3 sequences, 35% being singletons. This CDR3 is built from 15 residues. The V gene end was trimmed by 1 base and the J gene end by 6 bases; junction bases not matched to a gene: 9. Germline V CDR1 and CDR2: DFQATT, SNEGSKA (reference sequence). Concerning this clonotype itself: Its antigen remains unknown.

The chain has TRBV20-1 and TRBJ1-2; TRBD1 matches at 9 bases. Sequencing was done on a sample of blood. The sequence was collected from a woman aged 40 to 50 with Graves' hyperthyroidism. CDR3 in amino acids: CSARGEGTGLDGYTF. In DNA, the CDR3 is TGCAGTGCTAGAGGGGAAGGGACAGGGTTAGATGGCTACACCTTC.